A single sample is the source of the 22 T cell receptor beta chains below, sequenced in a study of CD8+ T cells in alopecia areata. Treatment reported: oral pan-JAK inhibitor, 5-10 mg twice daily. RNA was extracted and reverse transcribed into cDNA as the sequencing template. Repertoires were generated with immunoSEQ multiplex PCR, while TCRdb's copy carries only in-frame clones and drops some. The sample consists of approximately 220,000 clones, less than 45% of them appearing once. This sample comprised CD4+ T cells sorted from blood, obtained between weeks 30 and 35, from a patient treated with tofacitinib. The receptors originated from a human donor with alopecia areata.

This clone was counted once. J is TRBJ1-1 and V is TRBV4-2, with 9 nucleotides matching TRBD1. Losses at the gene ends were 2 bases for V and 1 base for J; bases not matched to a gene: 2. The V gene's germline CDR1 is LGHNA and CDR2 YNFKEQ. The length of the CDR3 is 15 residues. CDR3: CASSQRQGGNTEAFF. The CDR3 region has the DNA TGTGCCAGCAGCCAAAGACAGGGGGGGAACACTGAAGCTTTCTTT.

This chain uses TRBV18 with TRBJ2-2; the D is unclear. V shed 1 base and J shed 6 bases, with 3 bases lying between them. The CDR3 is made up of 12 amino acids. Germline V gene lookup returns CDR1 KGHSH and CDR2 LQKENI. This chain's CDR3 is CASSPLAGELFF. As DNA, the CDR3 is TGTGCCAGCTCACCACTGGCCGGGGAGCTGTTTTTT.

CDR3 DNA: TGTGCGAGCGTGGGAAGACAGGGGTACACCGGGGAGCTGTTTTTT. Residues: CASVGRQGYTGELFF. The V gene is TRBV6-1, the J gene TRBJ2-2, with 8 bases lining up with TRBD1. Germline V lookup: CDR1 MNHNS, CDR2 SASEGT. The CDR3 consists of 15 residues.

This chain joins TRBV7-8 and TRBJ2-1, with a weak D call TRBD2 (5 bases). Germline V gene sequence: CDR1 SGHVS, CDR2 FQNEAQ. The V gene lost 5 bases and the J gene lost 7 bases, with 18 bases spanning the gap. This CDR3 has 15 residues. The CDR3 sequence is CASSPRREQNNEQFF. The CDR3, as DNA: TGTGCCAGCAGCCCCCGACGGGAACAGAATAATGAGCAGTTCTTC.

The rearrangement uses TRBV7-2 and TRBJ1-2; 7 nucleotides line up with TRBD1. The CDR3 runs 12 residues. Germline CDR1 is SGHTA and CDR2 is FQGNSA. V trimming: 2 bases; J trimming: 8 bases; junction bases outside the gene matches: 2. In DNA, the CDR3 is TGTGCCAGCAGCTTAAACAGGGGAGGCTACACCTTC. Protein sequence: CASSLNRGGYTF.

This clone is a singleton in its sample. The V gene is TRBV29-1, the J gene TRBJ1-1; 9 bases agree with TRBD1. Germline assignment: CDR1 SQVTM and CDR2 ANQGSEA. The CDR3 consists of 13 residues. The V gene end was trimmed by 6 bases and the J gene end by 3 bases; junction bases not matched to a gene: 5. The CDR3 DNA follows: TGCAGCGTGACGGACAGGGGCTACACTGAAGCTTTCTTT. As protein: CSVTDRGYTEAFF.

The chain uses TRBV19 and TRBJ1-2, with D perhaps matching TRBD1 (6 bases). Trimming removed 3 bases at V and 2 bases at J, with 13 bases between. The CDR3 extends over 15 amino acids. Germline lookup yields CDR1 LNHDA and CDR2 SQIVND (reference sequence). CDR3 amino acids: CASSIDRRVNYGYTF. The DNA for the CDR3 is TGTGCCAGTAGTATCGACAGGCGGGTGAACTATGGCTACACCTTC.

This clone was seen a handful of times. The genes are TRBV2 and TRBJ1-2; D gene ambiguous. The germline CDR1 and CDR2 sequences are SNHLY and FYNNEI. The CDR3 has 12 amino acids. Trimming stripped 4 bases from V and 7 bases from J, with 10 bases between. The CDR3 spells CASSGGSGGYTF. In DNA form, the CDR3 reads TGTGCCAGCAGTGGGGGTTCGGGTGGCTACACCTTC.

There are a few counts of this clone. The chain has TRBV23-1 and TRBJ1-5; TRBD1 is a possible D gene (5 bases). TRBV23-1 falls under the ORF class, with uncertain function. Trimming took 3 bases from V and 3 from J, leaving 18 bases between them. This CDR3 contains 17 residues. The CDR3 DNA is TGCGCCAGCAGTCAGCCTCTGGGACGCGGACACAATCAGCCCCAGCATTTT. Amino acids: CASSQPLGRGHNQPQHF.

In this sample, this clone turned up many times. V usage is TRBV7-9 and J usage is TRBJ1-1; perhaps TRBD1 as D (5 bases). The CDR3 runs 15 residues. Deletions cut 5 bases from V and 6 bases from J, with 19 bases between. Per the germline V gene, CDR1 is SEHNR and CDR2 is FQNEAQ (reference sequence). The CDR3 spells CASSPDRGETAEAFF. CDR3 nucleotides: TGTGCCAGCAGCCCAGATAGGGGAGAGACCGCTGAAGCTTTCTTT.

This clone was detected only a few times. This chain links TRBV14 with TRBJ1-1; D call uncertain. With 1 base removed from V and 6 bases from J, the gap between germline ends came to 12 bases. CDR1 SGHDN and CDR2 FVKESK come from the germline V gene. The length of the CDR3 is 14 residues. CDR3 in amino acids: CASSQGKGFAEAFF. For the CDR3, the DNA is TGTGCCAGCAGCCAAGGAAAAGGGTTCGCTGAAGCTTTCTTT.

The rearrangement joins TRBV7-2 to TRBJ1-4, with 9 bases matching TRBD1. The J segment lost 6 bases and the V segment lost 4 bases, leaving 3 bases of the junction unmatched. The germline CDR1 and CDR2 sequences are SGHTA and FQGNSA. This CDR3 spans 14 amino acids. The CDR3, as DNA: TGTGCCAGCAGCTCTGACAGGGGGGATGAAAAACTGTTTTTT. It codes for CASSSDRGDEKLFF.

V and J are TRBV5-1 and TRBJ1-1, with a weak D call TRBD1 (5 bases). The germline V and J ends were trimmed by 4 bases and 1 base, with 11 bases remaining between them. In germline, CDR1 is SGHRS, CDR2 YFSETQ. The CDR3 length is 14 residues. In nucleotides, the CDR3 is TGCGCCAGCAGCGCCGGGGGGAGGAACACTGAAGCTTTCTTT. It specifies CASSAGGRNTEAFF.

V is TRBV27 and J is TRBJ2-7; unclear D gene. CDR3 length: 13 amino acids. With 6 bases removed from V and 5 bases from J, the gap between germline ends came to 14 bases. In germline, CDR1 is MNHEY, CDR2 SMNVEV (reference sequence). The CDR3 spells CASRNTGRHEQYF. The CDR3 DNA sequence: TGTGCCAGCAGAAATACCGGACGCCACGAGCAGTACTTC.

For the CDR3, the DNA is TGTGCCAGCAGTCCCAGGCAGGGCTGGGATGGCTACACCTTC. Amino acids: CASSPRQGWDGYTF. The rearrangement uses TRBV2 and TRBJ1-2, with D possibly TRBD1 on 5 matching bases. The V and J ends lost 5 bases and 6 bases respectively, with 16 bases between them. Germline CDR1 SNHLY, CDR2 FYNNEI. This CDR3 region has 14 residues.

This chain joins TRBV5-1 and TRBJ2-3; perhaps TRBD1 as D (5 bases). V was shortened by 0 bases and J by 6 bases, with 11 bases between the two germline ends. CDR1 and CDR2 (germline): SGHRS, YFSETQ. The CDR3 spans 14 residues. The CDR3 nucleotides are TGCGCCAGCAGCTTGGGACAGTTCGGCGATACGCAGTATTTT. Amino acids: CASSLGQFGDTQYF.

This clone was observed a few times. This chain joins TRBV15 and TRBJ1-3; D is undetermined. The CDR3 contains 12 residues. Germline CDR1 and CDR2: LNHNV and YYDKDF (reference sequence). Between the trimmed V and J ends, which lost 3 bases and 2 bases, there was a span of 2 bases. The CDR3 loop is CATSRAGNTIYF. The CDR3 nucleotides read TGTGCCACCAGCAGGGCTGGAAACACCATATATTTT. Together with reference TRBV15 and TRBJ1-3, the CDR3 gives the full variable domain: DAMVIQNPRYQVTQFGKPVTLSCSQTLNHNVMYWYQQKSSQAPKLLFHYYDKDFNNEADTPDNFQSRRPNTSFCFLDIRSPGLGDTAMYLCATSRAGNTIYFGEGSWLTVV.

This chain connects TRBV6-5 to TRBJ2-6; D is unresolved. Trimming took off 10 bases at V and 4 bases at J, with 11 bases between the two ends. This CDR3 spans 13 amino acids. CDR1 is MNHEY, CDR2 SVGAGI, per germline. CDR3 region: CATRRSGANVLTF. The CDR3 DNA is TGTGCCACCCGTCGGTCGGGGGCCAACGTCCTGACTTTC.

The CDR3 sequence: CASSLIGRAGLLFF. CDR3 coding DNA: TGTGCCAGCAGTTTAATTGGCAGGGCTGGGTTGCTGTTTTTT. V gene TRBV27 combines with J gene TRBJ2-2, with D possibly matching TRBD1 (5 bases). CDR1 and CDR2 from the germline V gene are MNHEY and SMNVEV (reference sequence). Trimming took off 2 bases at V and 13 bases at J, with 17 bases between the two ends. The CDR3 has 14 amino acids.

The V call is TRBV4-2, the J call TRBJ2-1, with 11 nucleotides matching TRBD2. The CDR3 sequence is 16 residues long. Germline values: CDR1 LGHNA, CDR2 YNFKEQ. Losses at the gene ends were 2 bases for V and 6 bases for J; bases not matched to a gene: 6. CDR3 sequence: CASSQPGTSGVNEQFF. In nucleotides, the CDR3 is TGTGCCAGCAGCCAACCTGGGACTAGCGGAGTCAATGAGCAGTTCTTC.

V is TRBV29-1 and J is TRBJ2-5, with TRBD1 identical over 9 bases. With V trimmed by 5 bases and J by 1 base, 8 bases remained unmatched. CDR1 is SQVTM, CDR2 ANQGSEA, per germline. There are 15 residues in the CDR3. CDR3 nucleotide sequence: TGCAGCGTTCTAGGACAGGGGAGATTCCAAGAGACCCAGTACTTC. As protein: CSVLGQGRFQETQYF. Variable domain in full (rest from reference TRBV29-1 and TRBJ2-5): SAVISQKPSRDICQRGTSLTIQCQVDSQVTMMFWYRQQPGQSLTLIATANQGSEATYESGFVIDKFPISRPNLTFSTLTVSNMSPEDSSIYLCSVLGQGRFQETQYFGPGTRLLVL.

The gene calls are TRBV6-6 and TRBJ1-2; 7 bases are shared with TRBD1. V gave up 2 bases and J gave up 4 bases; unmatched junction bases: 4. Germline CDR1 and CDR2: MNHNY and SVGAGI (reference sequence). This CDR3 contains 14 residues. The DNA of the CDR3 is TGTGCCAGCAGTTACAAAAGACAGGGCTATGGCTACACCTTC. The encoded protein is CASSYKRQGYGYTF.